A single sample is the source of the 26 T cell receptor beta chains below, sequenced in a study of cytotoxic CD8 clonotypes in ibrutinib-treated CLL. Data came from immunoSEQ multiplex PCR; TCRdb stores just in-frame clones and leaves some out. The sample has some 200,000 clones; about four fifths are singletons. The source material was PBMCs, sampled after 12 months of ibrutinib treatment. Source of these receptors: a human donor with chronic lymphocytic leukemia.

The DNA for the CDR3 is TGTGCCACCTCCGGAAGGTCGGTGGGCTACACCTTC. Encoded protein: CATSGRSVGYTF. The chain recombines TRBV15 with TRBJ1-2; D gene ambiguous. Deletions cut 8 bases from V and 8 bases from J, with 15 bases between. Germline V gene data show CDR1 as LNHNV and CDR2 as YYDKDF (reference sequence). The CDR3 loop spans 12 amino acids. Supplemented by reference TRBV15 and TRBJ1-2, the full variable domain reads DAMVIQNPRYQVTQFGKPVTLSCSQTLNHNVMYWYQQKSSQAPKLLFHYYDKDFNNEADTPDNFQSRRPNTSFCFLDIRSPGLGDTAMYLCATSGRSVGYTFGSGTRLTVV.

The V and J genes are TRBV5-1 and TRBJ1-1, with unresolved D. The CDR3 extends over 13 amino acids. V lost 0 bases, J lost 7 bases, and 10 bases lay in between. The germline V gene has CDR1 SGHRS and CDR2 YFSETQ. DNA for the CDR3: TGCGCCAGCAGCTTGGGGGAGCGCGGTGAAGCTTTCTTT. It translates to CASSLGERGEAFF.

This clone was recorded only once. The chain joins TRBV23-1 to TRBJ1-5; D ambiguous. TRBV23-1 is filed as an ORF, its function uncertain. V was clipped by 0 bases and J by 10 bases, with 16 bases between them. The CDR3 consists of 15 residues. CDR3 in amino acids: CASSQSGRRLTPQHF. The CDR3 DNA is TGCGCCAGCAGTCAATCGGGCCGCCGGCTTACCCCCCAGCATTTT.

The chain combines TRBV5-6 with TRBJ2-5; TRBD1 agrees at 8 bases. CDR1 is SGHDT and CDR2 is YYEEEE in the germline V gene. The CDR3 is 16 amino acids. Germline trimming cut 4 bases from V and 5 bases from J; bases unmatched to any gene: 13. The CDR3 DNA reads as TGTGCCAGCAGCCCACTGACAGGGGCCTTGTTGGAGACCCAGTACTTC. Protein sequence: CASSPLTGALLETQYF.

V usage is TRBV6-5 and J usage is TRBJ2-7; 7 bases align to TRBD2. Looked up from germline, CDR1 is MNHEY and CDR2 is SVGAGI. The CDR3 runs to 15 residues. V lost 2 bases and J lost 0; bases outside the gene matches: 4. CDR3 bases: TGTGCCAGCAGTTACATAGCGGGTAGCTCCTACGAGCAGTACTTC. Translating gives CASSYIAGSSYEQYF.

The rearrangement links TRBV25-1 to TRBJ1-4; a weak D match, TRBD1 (5 bases). With 8 bases removed from V and 6 bases from J, the gap between germline ends came to 13 bases. The length of the CDR3 is 13 residues. Germline V CDR1 and CDR2: MGHDK, SYGVNS. In DNA form, the CDR3 reads TGTGCCAGCGTTGACAGTGCGGATGAAAAACTGTTTTTT. Its protein product is CASVDSADEKLFF. The complete variable domain, with remaining parts taken from reference TRBV25-1 and TRBJ1-4, reads EADIYQTPRYLVIGTGKKITLECSQTMGHDKMYWYQQDPGMELHLIHYSYGVNSTEKGDLSSESTVSRIRTEHFPLTLESARPSHTSQYLCASVDSADEKLFFGSGTQLSVL.

The V and J genes are TRBV2 and TRBJ2-1; 10 nucleotides agree with TRBD2. Germline loops: CDR1 SNHLY, CDR2 FYNNEI. This CDR3 has 15 amino acids. J lost 7 bases, V lost 1 base, and 4 bases had no gene match. The CDR3 loop is CASSEEASGGNEQFF. CDR3 DNA sequence: TGTGCCAGCAGTGAAGAGGCTAGCGGGGGAAATGAGCAGTTCTTC.

The chain links TRBV11-2 to TRBJ2-4; tentative D call: TRBD2 (5 bases). The V end was cut by 5 bases, the J end by 0 bases, with 11 bases between. The CDR3 has 15 amino acids. Germline V gene data show CDR1 as SGHAT and CDR2 as FQNNGV. The CDR3 loop is CASSRFEGAKNIQYF. The CDR3 DNA reads as TGTGCCAGCAGCCGGTTTGAGGGAGCCAAAAACATTCAGTACTTC.

The V gene is TRBV19, the J gene TRBJ1-6; no definite D call. Germline V lookup: CDR1 LNHDA, CDR2 SQIVND (reference sequence). Deletions cut 6 bases from V and 3 bases from J, with 9 bases between. The CDR3 is made up of 14 amino acids. The CDR3 nucleotides read TGTGCCAGTAGCTACAGCGTCTATAATTCACCCCTCCACTTT. It yields the protein CASSYSVYNSPLHF.

V gene TRBV5-5 combines with J gene TRBJ1-4, with 8 bases aligning to TRBD1. Germline CDR1 SGHKS, CDR2 YYEKEE (reference sequence). J gave up 8 bases and V 2 bases, and 5 bases lay outside the gene matches. The CDR3 is 14 residues long. CDR3 amino acids: CASSFRTGLEKLFF. The CDR3 nucleotides read TGTGCCAGCAGCTTCCGGACAGGGTTAGAAAAACTGTTTTTT.

This clone was observed a handful of times. The V gene is TRBV18, the J gene TRBJ2-1; 9 nucleotides align to TRBD2. Germline values: CDR1 KGHSH, CDR2 LQKENI. Trimming took 1 base from V and 6 from J; bases not matched to a gene: 4. The CDR3 length is 15 residues. The CDR3 spells CASSPRRGGFNEQFF. Here the CDR3 DNA reads TGTGCCAGCTCACCACGGCGGGGGGGCTTCAATGAGCAGTTCTTC.

In its sample, this clone was seen once. The V gene is TRBV11-2, the J gene TRBJ2-7; 9 positions match TRBD2. The CDR3 extends over 16 amino acids. V lost 1 base to trimming and J lost 4 bases; unmatched junction nucleotides: 8. Germline V gives CDR1 SGHAT, CDR2 FQNNGV. The CDR3 sequence is CASSLGAGGLAYEQYF. CDR3 sequence (DNA): TGTGCCAGCAGCTTAGGGGCAGGGGGACTAGCTTACGAGCAGTACTTC.

The chain has TRBV10-3 and TRBJ2-7; 14 bases line up with TRBD2. CDR1 and CDR2 from the germline V gene are ENHRY and SYGVKD. The trim removed 10 bases at V and 1 base at J, leaving 12 bases unmatched. This CDR3 comprises 17 residues. The CDR3 spells CATQGLAGEGRSYEQYF. CDR3 in DNA: TGTGCCACGCAGGGACTAGCGGGAGAGGGGAGGTCCTACGAGCAGTACTTC.

The J gene is TRBJ1-1, the V gene TRBV6-6; a possible D gene is TRBD1 (5 bases). The CDR3 has 12 residues. The V gene lost 7 bases and the J gene lost 3 bases, with 9 bases spanning the gap. CDR1 and CDR2 (germline): MNHNY, SVGAGI (reference sequence). The CDR3 nucleotides are TGTGCCAGCACCCGGGGGGACACTGAAGCTTTCTTT. It encodes CASTRGDTEAFF.

The chain couples TRBV2 to TRBJ2-7; 11 positions match TRBD2. V gave up 4 bases and J gave up 5 bases; unmatched junction bases: 7. This CDR3 comprises 15 residues. The V gene's germline CDR1 is SNHLY and CDR2 FYNNEI. CDR3 sequence reads: CASSVRLAGSHEQYF. The DNA for the CDR3 is TGTGCCAGCAGTGTACGACTAGCGGGAAGCCACGAGCAGTACTTC.

The chain employs TRBV19 and TRBJ2-7; no firm D call. The V and J ends lost 4 bases and 3 bases respectively, with 19 bases between them. CDR3 length equals 16 residues. Germline loops: CDR1 LNHDA, CDR2 SQIVND (reference sequence). CDR3 DNA sequence: TGTGCCAGTAGTAATCTTGGTCCCCTATACCGCTACGAGCAGTACTTC. It encodes CASSNLGPLYRYEQYF.

The chain recombines TRBV27 with TRBJ1-6; the D gene is possibly TRBD1 (5 bases). Germline V gene sequence: CDR1 MNHEY, CDR2 SMNVEV (reference sequence). The CDR3 contains 14 residues. V was shortened by 3 bases and J by 6 bases, with 9 bases between the two germline ends. CDR3 DNA: TGTGCCAGCAGTTTTCAGGGATTTAATTCACCCCTCCACTTT. The encoded protein is CASSFQGFNSPLHF.

The CDR3: CASSPGQGAVRDTQYF. CDR3 sequence (DNA): TGCGCCAGCAGCCCGGGACAGGGGGCTGTTCGAGATACGCAGTATTTT. This chain connects TRBV10-2 to TRBJ2-3, with 12 bases identical to TRBD1. The CDR3 extends over 16 amino acids. With 6 bases clipped from V and 5 bases from J, the junction kept 9 bases outside the gene matches. The germline gives CDR1 WSHSY, CDR2 SAAADI.

This clone came up once. The chain employs TRBV2 and TRBJ1-2; D gene ambiguous. This CDR3 comprises 12 residues. The V and J ends lost 6 bases and 8 bases respectively, with 13 bases between them. Germline loops: CDR1 SNHLY, CDR2 FYNNEI. Here the CDR3 DNA reads TGTGCCAGCAGCCCCGAAGGGTACGGCTACACCTTC. Its translation is CASSPEGYGYTF. Filled out from reference TRBV2 and TRBJ1-2, the complete variable domain reads EPEVTQTPSHQVTQMGQEVILRCVPISNHLYFYWYRQILGQKVEFLVSFYNNEISEKSEIFDDQFSVERPDGSNFTLKIRSTKLEDSAMYFCASSPEGYGYTFGSGTRLTVV.

The chain has TRBV2 and TRBJ2-2; 9 bases align to TRBD1. V shed 6 bases, J shed 5 bases, and the junction held 7 bases outside the gene matches. Germline loops: CDR1 SNHLY, CDR2 FYNNEI. The CDR3 is 15 amino acids. The CDR3 loop reads CASSFRTGETGELFF. The CDR3 bases are TGTGCCAGCAGCTTCAGGACAGGGGAGACCGGGGAGCTGTTTTTT.

The rearrangement links TRBV2 to TRBJ2-2; D uncertain. This CDR3 has 15 residues. Germline CDR1 reads SNHLY; CDR2 reads FYNNEI. With 5 bases removed from V and 0 bases from J, the gap between germline ends came to 10 bases. CDR3 amino acids: CASSPQYPNTGELFF. The CDR3 DNA sequence: TGTGCCAGCAGTCCACAGTACCCGAACACCGGGGAGCTGTTTTTT. The whole variable domain, filled in from reference TRBV2 and TRBJ2-2, reads EPEVTQTPSHQVTQMGQEVILRCVPISNHLYFYWYRQILGQKVEFLVSFYNNEISEKSEIFDDQFSVERPDGSNFTLKIRSTKLEDSAMYFCASSPQYPNTGELFFGEGSRLTVL.

The J gene is TRBJ1-2, the V gene TRBV30; 7 nucleotides agree with TRBD1. The CDR3 is made up of 13 amino acids. CDR1 is GTSNPN and CDR2 is SVGIG in the germline V gene (reference sequence). The V and J ends lost 4 bases and 3 bases, in that order; junction bases with no gene match: 5. This CDR3 is CAWTPGTDYGYTF. CDR3 bases: TGTGCCTGGACCCCCGGGACAGACTATGGCTACACCTTC. The full variable domain, with the rest looked up from reference TRBV30 and TRBJ1-2, is SQTIHQWPATLVQPVGSPLSLECTVEGTSNPNLYWYRQAAGRGLQLLFYSVGIGQISSEVPQNLSASRPQDRQFILSSKKLLLSDSGFYLCAWTPGTDYGYTFGSGTRLTVV.

The gene calls are TRBV19 and TRBJ1-1; D is ambiguous. Germline values: CDR1 LNHDA, CDR2 SQIVND (reference sequence). V was trimmed by 6 bases and J by 1 base, leaving 12 bases between them. CDR3 length: 14 amino acids. CDR3 protein: CASSTYPSNTEAFF. Written as DNA, the CDR3 is TGTGCCAGTAGCACCTACCCCTCGAACACTGAAGCTTTCTTT. Supplemented by reference TRBV19 and TRBJ1-1, the full variable domain reads DGGITQSPKYLFRKEGQNVTLSCEQNLNHDAMYWYRQDPGQGLRLIYYSQIVNDFQKGDIAEGYSVSREKKESFPLTVTSAQKNPTAFYLCASSTYPSNTEAFFGQGTRLTVV.

This chain uses TRBV7-3 with TRBJ2-1; 14 nucleotides agree with TRBD2. This CDR3 has 18 amino acids. Germline V lookup: CDR1 SGHTA, CDR2 FQGTGA. With 5 bases clipped from V and 10 bases from J, the junction kept 16 bases outside the gene matches. CDR3 residues: CASSPNPPTSGGAGEQFF. In nucleotides, the CDR3 is TGTGCCAGCAGCCCAAATCCCCCGACTAGCGGGGGGGCCGGGGAGCAGTTCTTC. Together with reference TRBV7-3 and TRBJ2-1, the CDR3 gives the full variable domain: GAGVSQTPSNKVTEKGKYVELRCDPISGHTALYWYRQSLGQGPEFLIYFQGTGAADDSGLPNDRFFAVRPEGSVSTLKIQRTERGDSAVYLCASSPNPPTSGGAGEQFFGPGTRLTVL.

A single count supports this clone. The rearrangement links TRBV30 to TRBJ2-5, with TRBD2 identical over 9 bases. The CDR3 length is 16 residues. Losses at the gene ends were 2 bases for V and 0 bases for J; bases not matched to a gene: 7. Germline V gene lookup returns CDR1 GTSNPN and CDR2 SVGIG (reference sequence). For the CDR3, the DNA is TGTGCCTGGAGTTTGTGGTCTAGCGGGGACCAAGAGACCCAGTACTTC. Translating it yields CAWSLWSSGDQETQYF. Using reference TRBV30 and TRBJ2-5 for the parts outside the CDR3, the full variable domain is SQTIHQWPATLVQPVGSPLSLECTVEGTSNPNLYWYRQAAGRGLQLLFYSVGIGQISSEVPQNLSASRPQDRQFILSSKKLLLSDSGFYLCAWSLWSSGDQETQYFGPGTRLLVL.

This clone was observed once. The rearrangement uses TRBV19 and TRBJ2-1; no reliable D call. The length of the CDR3 is 12 residues. The V end lost 4 bases, the J end lost 8 bases, and 9 bases lay between the germline ends. CDR1 LNHDA and CDR2 SQIVND come from the germline V gene (reference sequence). In DNA form, the CDR3 reads TGTGCCAGTAGTACCCTCAGCTATGAGCAGTTCTTC. Protein sequence: CASSTLSYEQFF.